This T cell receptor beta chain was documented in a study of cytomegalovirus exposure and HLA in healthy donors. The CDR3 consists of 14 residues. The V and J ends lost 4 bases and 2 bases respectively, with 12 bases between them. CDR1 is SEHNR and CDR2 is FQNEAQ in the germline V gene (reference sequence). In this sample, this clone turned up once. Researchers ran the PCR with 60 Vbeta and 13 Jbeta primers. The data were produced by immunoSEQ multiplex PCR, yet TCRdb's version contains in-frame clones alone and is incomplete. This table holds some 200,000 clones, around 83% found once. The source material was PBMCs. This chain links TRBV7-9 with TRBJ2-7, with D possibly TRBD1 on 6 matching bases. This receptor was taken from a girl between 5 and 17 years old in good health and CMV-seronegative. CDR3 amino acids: CASSSPTGPYEQYF. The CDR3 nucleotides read TGTGCCAGCAGCTCCCCGACAGGACCCTACGAGCAGTACTTC.